The TCR beta chain described here comes from a study of technical replicates of blood from a handful of donors. Clones were read by immunoSEQ multiplex PCR, and TCRdb kept only the in-frame ones, dropping some. The profile shows tens of thousands of clones, approximately 94% of them singletons. Germline values: CDR1 SNHLY, CDR2 FYNNEI. CDR3 length equals 8 residues. V lost 7 bases, J lost 12 bases, and 6 bases lay in between. The clonotype originates from a human donor in good health. The chain combines TRBV2 with TRBJ2-5, with D uncertain. The source material was T cells isolated from PBMCs. The CDR3 nucleotides read TGTGCCAGCACCACAAAGTACTTC. Its protein product is CASTTKYF.